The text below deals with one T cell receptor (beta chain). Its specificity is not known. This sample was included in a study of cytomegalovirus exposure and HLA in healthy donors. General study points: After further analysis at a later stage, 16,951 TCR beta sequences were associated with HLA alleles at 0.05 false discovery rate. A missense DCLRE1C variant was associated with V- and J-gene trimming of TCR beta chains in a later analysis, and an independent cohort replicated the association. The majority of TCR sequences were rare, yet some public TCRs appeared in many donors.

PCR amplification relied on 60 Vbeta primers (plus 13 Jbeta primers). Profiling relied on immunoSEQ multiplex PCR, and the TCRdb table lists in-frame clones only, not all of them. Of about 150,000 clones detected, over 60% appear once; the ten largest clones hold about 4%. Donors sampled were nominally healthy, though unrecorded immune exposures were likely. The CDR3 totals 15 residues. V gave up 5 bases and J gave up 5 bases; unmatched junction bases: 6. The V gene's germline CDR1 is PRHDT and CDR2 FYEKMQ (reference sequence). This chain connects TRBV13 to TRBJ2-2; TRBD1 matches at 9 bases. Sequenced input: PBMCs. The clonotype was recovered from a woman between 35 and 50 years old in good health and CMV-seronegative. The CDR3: CASSPDRGWTGELFF. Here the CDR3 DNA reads TGTGCCAGCAGCCCCGACAGGGGGTGGACCGGGGAGCTGTTTTTT.